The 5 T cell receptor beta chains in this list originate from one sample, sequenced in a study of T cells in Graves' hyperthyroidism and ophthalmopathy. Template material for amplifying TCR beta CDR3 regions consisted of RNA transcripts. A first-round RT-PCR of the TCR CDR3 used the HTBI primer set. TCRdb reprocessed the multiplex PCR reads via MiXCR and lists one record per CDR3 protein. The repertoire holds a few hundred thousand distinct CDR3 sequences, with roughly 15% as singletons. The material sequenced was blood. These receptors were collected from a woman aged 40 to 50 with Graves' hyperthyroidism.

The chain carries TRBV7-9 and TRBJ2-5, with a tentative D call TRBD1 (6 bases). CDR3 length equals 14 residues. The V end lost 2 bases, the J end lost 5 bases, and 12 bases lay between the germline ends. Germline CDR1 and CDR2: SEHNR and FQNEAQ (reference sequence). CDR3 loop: CASSLISGVETQYF. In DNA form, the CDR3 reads TGTGCCAGCAGCTTAATCTCAGGGGTGGAGACCCAGTACTTC.

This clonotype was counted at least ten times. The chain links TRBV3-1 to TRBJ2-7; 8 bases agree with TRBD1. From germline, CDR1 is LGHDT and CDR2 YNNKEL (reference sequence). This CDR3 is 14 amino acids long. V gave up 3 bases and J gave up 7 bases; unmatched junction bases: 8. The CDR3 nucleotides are TGTGCCAGCAGCCATCCCCAGGGGGCGGGGGAGCAGTACTTC. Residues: CASSHPQGAGEQYF.

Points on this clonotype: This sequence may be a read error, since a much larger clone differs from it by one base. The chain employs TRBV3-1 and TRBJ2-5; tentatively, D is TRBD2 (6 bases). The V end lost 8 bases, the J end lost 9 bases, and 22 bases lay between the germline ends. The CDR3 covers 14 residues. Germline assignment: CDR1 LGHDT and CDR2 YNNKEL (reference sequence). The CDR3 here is CASGQGQAEGPQYF. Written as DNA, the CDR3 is TGTGCCAGCGGGCAAGGACAAGCGGAGGGGCCCCAGTACTTC.

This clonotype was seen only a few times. CDR3 in amino acids: CASSRQGQGFYEQYF. In DNA, the CDR3 is TGTGCCAGCAGCCGCCAGGGACAGGGTTTTTACGAGCAGTACTTC. This chain uses TRBV7-3 with TRBJ2-7; 9 nucleotides agree with TRBD1. This CDR3 has 15 residues. With 5 bases clipped from V and 4 bases from J, the junction kept 9 bases outside the gene matches. Germline assignment: CDR1 SGHTA and CDR2 FQGTGA.

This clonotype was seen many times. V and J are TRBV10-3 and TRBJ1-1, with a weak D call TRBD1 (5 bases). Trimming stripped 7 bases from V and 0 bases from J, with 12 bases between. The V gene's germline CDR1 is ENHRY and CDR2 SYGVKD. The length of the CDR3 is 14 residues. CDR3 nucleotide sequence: TGTGCCATCAACCCGGGACCGTTGAACACTGAAGCTTTCTTT. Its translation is CAINPGPLNTEAFF.